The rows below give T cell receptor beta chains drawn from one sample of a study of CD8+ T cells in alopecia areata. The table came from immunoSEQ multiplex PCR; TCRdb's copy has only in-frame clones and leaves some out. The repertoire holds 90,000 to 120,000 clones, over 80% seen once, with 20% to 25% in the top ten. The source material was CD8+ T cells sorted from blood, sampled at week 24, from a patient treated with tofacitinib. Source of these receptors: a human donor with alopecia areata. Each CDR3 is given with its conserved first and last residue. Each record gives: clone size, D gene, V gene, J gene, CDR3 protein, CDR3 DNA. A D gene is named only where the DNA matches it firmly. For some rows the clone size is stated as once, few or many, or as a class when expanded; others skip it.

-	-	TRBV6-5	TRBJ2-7	CASARGLYSYEQYF	TGTGCCAGCGCAAGGGGCCTTTACTCCTACGAGCAGTACTTC
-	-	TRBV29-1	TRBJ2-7	CSAAGGSEQLGTYEQYF	TGCAGCGCTGCTGGGGGGTCCGAGCAACTCGGCACCTACGAGCAGTACTTC
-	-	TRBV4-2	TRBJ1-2	CASSQEGQPFSYGYTF	TGTGCCAGCAGCCAGGAAGGACAGCCCTTTAGCTATGGCTACACCTTC
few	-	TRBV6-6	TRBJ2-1	CASSYMGDSYNEQFF	TGTGCCAGCAGTTACATGGGGGACTCCTACAATGAGCAGTTCTTC
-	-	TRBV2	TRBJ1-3	CASSDLYAVGAIGNTIYF	TGTGCCAGCAGTGATTTGTACGCGGTCGGGGCAATCGGAAACACCATATATTTT
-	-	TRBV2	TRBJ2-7	CASTQFTTRYEQYF	TGTGCCAGCACCCAATTCACAACGCGCTACGAGCAGTACTTC
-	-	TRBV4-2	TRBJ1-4	CASSHPEGGPATNEKLFF	TGTGCCAGCAGCCACCCGGAGGGGGGGCCTGCAACTAATGAAAAACTGTTTTTT
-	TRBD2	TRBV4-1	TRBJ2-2	CASSQMGGGPNTGELFF	TGCGCCAGCAGCCAAATGGGCGGGGGGCCGAACACCGGGGAGCTGTTTTTT
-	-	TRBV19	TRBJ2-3	CASSDTGSTDTQYF	TGTGCCAGTAGTGATACAGGAAGCACAGATACGCAGTATTTT
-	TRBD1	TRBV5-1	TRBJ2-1	CASSLGQGNDEQFF	TGCGCCAGCAGCTTGGGACAGGGGAACGATGAGCAGTTCTTC
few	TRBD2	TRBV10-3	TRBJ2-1	CAISPQRAGGLEEQFF	TGTGCCATCAGTCCCCAAAGGGCGGGGGGCCTTGAGGAGCAGTTCTTC
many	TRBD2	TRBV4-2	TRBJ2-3	CASSEERGGTDTQYF	TGTGCCAGCAGCGAAGAGCGGGGGGGCACAGATACGCAGTATTTT
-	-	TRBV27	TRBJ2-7	CASSLGTLPLYEQYF	TGTGCCAGCAGTTTAGGCACCCTACCCCTCTACGAGCAGTACTTC
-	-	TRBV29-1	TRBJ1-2	CSVGGGYYGYTF	TGCAGCGTTGGGGGGGGATACTATGGCTACACCTTC
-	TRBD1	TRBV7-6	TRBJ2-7	CASSPWDSSRNYEQYF	TGTGCCAGCAGCCCATGGGACAGTTCGCGAAACTACGAGCAGTACTTC
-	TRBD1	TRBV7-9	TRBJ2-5	CASSLFGTGWYQETQYF	TGTGCCAGCAGCTTATTTGGGACAGGATGGTACCAAGAGACCCAGTACTTC
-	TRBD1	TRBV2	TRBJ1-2	CAARGQSYGYTF	TGTGCCGCCCGGGGACAGTCCTATGGCTACACCTTC
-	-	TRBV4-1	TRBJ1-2	CASSQGVNGYTF	TGCGCCAGCAGCCAAGGAGTGAATGGCTACACCTTC
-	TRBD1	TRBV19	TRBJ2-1	CASSIVAPGTGYNEQFF	TGTGCCAGTAGTATAGTCGCACCCGGGACAGGGTACAATGAGCAGTTCTTC
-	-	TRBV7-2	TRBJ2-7	CASSGGISYEQYF	TGTGCCAGCAGTGGGGGTATAAGCTACGAGCAGTACTTC
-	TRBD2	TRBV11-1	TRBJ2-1	CASSFWETSLHEQFF	TGTGCCAGCAGCTTTTGGGAGACTAGCCTTCATGAGCAGTTCTTC
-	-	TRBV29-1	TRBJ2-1	CSLRSKNEQFF	TGCAGCCTCCGGTCGAAGAATGAGCAGTTCTTC
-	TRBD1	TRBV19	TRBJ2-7	CASSIGTGGYEQYF	TGTGCCAGTAGTATAGGGACAGGGGGATACGAGCAGTACTTC
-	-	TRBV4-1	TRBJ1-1	CASSLLLGGNTEAFF	TGCGCCAGCAGCCTTTTACTGGGGGGGAACACTGAAGCTTTCTTT